A single sample is the source of the 32 T cell receptor beta chains below, sequenced in a study of post-analysis software for immune sequencing data. No antigen has been identified for these receptors. The TCR beta cDNA libraries carried unique molecular identifiers. MiXCR, run by TCRdb on the PCR reads, gives a single entry per CDR3 protein. Of roughly 650,000 distinct CDR3 sequences detected, 55% to 60% appear once; the ten largest clones hold about 11%. Study-wide points: Included in a set of roughly 5 TRBV segments more frequent in patients than controls were TRBV5-6, TRBV5-1 and TRBV20-1.

What was sequenced was blood. These receptors originate from a girl aged 2 to 10 with multiple sclerosis.

V gene TRBV20-1 combines with J gene TRBJ2-7; 8 nucleotides line up with TRBD1. This CDR3 has 15 residues. J gave up 9 bases and V 0 bases, and 13 bases lay outside the gene matches. From germline, CDR1 is DFQATT and CDR2 SNEGSKA (reference sequence). The CDR3 sequence: CSARDPTGETLAQYF. The CDR3 DNA reads TGCAGTGCTAGAGATCCGACAGGGGAGACGCTTGCGCAGTACTTC.

CDR3: CASSPTAGQETQYF. The CDR3 DNA follows: TGTGCCAGCAGCCCGACGGCGGGACAAGAGACCCAGTACTTC. The chain has TRBV7-3 and TRBJ2-5, with a tentative D call TRBD2 (6 bases). V shed 5 bases and J shed 2 bases, with 12 bases lying between them. Germline CDR1 SGHTA, CDR2 FQGTGA. CDR3 length: 14 amino acids.

This clonotype appeared once. This chain uses TRBV13 with TRBJ1-2; the match to TRBD1 covers 7 bases. In germline, CDR1 is PRHDT, CDR2 FYEKMQ (reference sequence). V shed 2 bases and J 1 base; nucleotides not matched to a gene: 10. The CDR3 has 17 amino acids. CDR3 amino acids: CASSLYNHRGNNYGYTF. CDR3 nucleotides: TGTGCCAGCAGCTTATATAACCACAGGGGCAATAACTATGGCTACACCTTC.

The chain couples TRBV9 to TRBJ1-6, with 10 bases that match TRBD1. The CDR3 consists of 15 residues. The V segment lost 2 bases and the J segment 7 bases; nucleotides outside the gene matches: 3. Per the germline V gene, CDR1 is SGDLS and CDR2 is YYNGEE. CDR3 nucleotide sequence: TGTGCCAGCAGCGTGGACAGGGGGGGGAATTCACCCCTCCACTTT. Translation gives CASSVDRGGNSPLHF. The full variable domain, its missing parts supplied by reference TRBV9 and TRBJ1-6, is DSGVTQTPKHLITATGQRVTLRCSPRSGDLSVYWYQQSLDQGLQFLIQYYNGEERAKGNILERFSAQQFPDLHSELNLSSLELGDSALYFCASSVDRGGNSPLHFGNGTRLTVT.

The genes are TRBV6-2 or TRBV6-3 and TRBJ2-3; D remains ambiguous. This CDR3 contains 15 residues. V gave up 2 bases and J gave up 2 bases, with 11 bases separating them. CDR1 and CDR2 from the germline V gene are MNHEY and SVGEGT. The CDR3 reads CASSYREAVTDTQYF. CDR3 sequence (DNA): TGTGCCAGCAGTTACAGAGAGGCAGTCACAGATACGCAGTATTTT.

This clonotype was counted a few times. The chain uses TRBV20-1 and TRBJ2-7, with TRBD1 matching 12 bases. Germline trimming cut 4 bases from V and 6 bases from J; bases unmatched to any gene: 10. This CDR3 region has 15 residues. The V gene's germline CDR1 is DFQATT and CDR2 SNEGSKA (reference sequence). The CDR3 region is CSATGQGAPFLEQYF. CDR3 DNA: TGCAGTGCTACGGGACAGGGGGCGCCGTTCCTCGAGCAGTACTTC.

The V gene is TRBV28, the J gene TRBJ2-7; tentatively, D is TRBD2 (5 bases). V was clipped by 6 bases and J by 4 bases, with 10 bases between them. This CDR3 has 12 residues. Germline CDR1 MDHEN, CDR2 SYDVKM. The CDR3 DNA reads as TGTGCCAGCAGACTAGATGGTTACGAGCAGTACTTC. Translating gives CASRLDGYEQYF. Filled out from reference TRBV28 and TRBJ2-7, the complete variable domain reads DVKVTQSSRYLVKRTGEKVFLECVQDMDHENMFWYRQDPGLGLRLIYFSYDVKMKEKGDIPEGYSVSREKKERFSLILESASTNQTSMYLCASRLDGYEQYFGPGTRLTVT.

The chain links TRBV5-1 to TRBJ2-3, with TRBD2 identical over 9 bases. With 4 bases clipped from V and 4 bases from J, the junction kept 7 bases outside the gene matches. Germline values: CDR1 SGHRS, CDR2 YFSETQ. The CDR3 contains 15 residues. CDR3 amino acids: CASSLSGSFADTQYF. CDR3 DNA: TGCGCCAGCAGCCTTAGCGGGAGTTTCGCAGATACGCAGTATTTT.

This clonotype has a single count. The gene calls are TRBV10-3 and TRBJ1-1; no definite D call. The germline gives CDR1 ENHRY, CDR2 SYGVKD. The CDR3 extends over 15 amino acids. Between the trimmed V and J ends, which lost 0 bases and 2 bases, there was a span of 10 bases. CDR3 residues: CAISESGGTNTEAFF. As DNA, the CDR3 is TGTGCCATCAGTGAGTCGGGAGGAACCAACACTGAAGCTTTCTTT.

This clonotype was observed a handful of times. J is TRBJ2-5 and V is TRBV29-1; D is perhaps TRBD1 (6 bases). Trimming removed 6 bases at V and 0 bases at J, with 17 bases between. The CDR3 contains 15 residues. Germline V CDR1 and CDR2: SQVTM, ANQGSEA. CDR3 nucleotides: TGCAGCGTCCGAGTGGGAAACAGGGACCAAGAGACCCAGTACTTC. It yields the protein CSVRVGNRDQETQYF. The entire variable domain, with the rest obtained from reference TRBV29-1 and TRBJ2-5, is as follows: SAVISQKPSRDICQRGTSLTIQCQVDSQVTMMFWYRQQPGQSLTLIATANQGSEATYESGFVIDKFPISRPNLTFSTLTVSNMSPEDSSIYLCSVRVGNRDQETQYFGPGTRLLVL.

V is TRBV4-2 and J is TRBJ1-1; D gene unclear. The ends were cut back, 0 bases at V and 4 bases at J, with 12 bases in the middle. Germline V gene sequence: CDR1 LGHNA, CDR2 YNFKEQ. The CDR3 covers 15 residues. The CDR3 spells CASSQEAYAGTEAFF. CDR3 coding DNA: TGTGCCAGCAGCCAAGAGGCCTATGCGGGCACTGAAGCTTTCTTT.

This CDR3 reads CSARGFLGSRDGYTF. As DNA, the CDR3 is TGCAGTGCTAGAGGTTTCCTCGGGTCCCGGGATGGCTACACCTTC. The rearrangement joins TRBV20-1 to TRBJ1-2; D gene ambiguous. The CDR3 is made up of 15 amino acids. Germline CDR1 DFQATT, CDR2 SNEGSKA (reference sequence). Trimming removed 1 base from V and 6 bases from J, with 18 bases in between.

This rearrangement joins TRBV3-1 to TRBJ2-3; 10 positions match TRBD2. The CDR3 covers 15 residues. V lost 2 bases, J lost 5 bases, and 4 bases stayed unmatched. CDR1 is LGHDT, CDR2 YNNKEL, per germline (reference sequence). The DNA for the CDR3 is TGTGCCAGCAGCCAACAGCGGGGGGGCAGAGATACGCAGTATTTT. Its translation is CASSQQRGGRDTQYF.

The chain uses TRBV29-1 and TRBJ2-1, with 7 bases matching TRBD2. Germline trimming cut 3 bases from V and 8 bases from J; bases unmatched to any gene: 7. Germline lookup yields CDR1 SQVTM and CDR2 ANQGSEA. The CDR3 contains 13 residues. CDR3: CSVELGAGDEQFF. The DNA for the CDR3 is TGCAGCGTTGAGTTAGGGGCGGGAGATGAGCAGTTCTTC.

This chain connects TRBV20-1 to TRBJ2-7; D ambiguous. Trimming took 6 bases from V and 5 from J, leaving 11 bases between them. Germline V gives CDR1 DFQATT, CDR2 SNEGSKA (reference sequence). The CDR3 length is 11 residues. The CDR3 DNA reads as TGCAGTGCGCAGCTGGGGAACGAGCAGTACTTC. Amino acids: CSAQLGNEQYF.

The chain has TRBV6-2 or TRBV6-3 and TRBJ1-5; 7 nucleotides line up with TRBD1. J was trimmed by 6 bases and V by 5 bases; bases with no gene match: 10. Germline V gene sequence: CDR1 MNHEY, CDR2 SVGEGT. This CDR3 contains 15 residues. In nucleotides, the CDR3 is TGTGCCAGCAGTAAAACGGACAGGTCGGCTCAGCCCCAGCATTTT. It is translated as CASSKTDRSAQPQHF.

The genes are TRBV12-3 or TRBV12-4 and TRBJ2-1; the match to TRBD2 covers 7 bases. The trim removed 1 base at V and 10 bases at J, leaving 7 bases unmatched. This CDR3 contains 14 residues. CDR3 region: CASSLGDYPAEQFF. The CDR3 DNA follows: TGTGCCAGCAGTTTAGGGGACTACCCCGCGGAGCAGTTCTTC.

This clonotype has a handful of counts. The chain joins TRBV28 to TRBJ1-1, with 7 bases lining up with TRBD1. Germline CDR1 is MDHEN and CDR2 is SYDVKM. The CDR3 loop spans 13 amino acids. The trim removed 8 bases at V and 7 bases at J, leaving 10 bases unmatched. This CDR3 is CASVRTGVFEAFF. The DNA of the CDR3 is TGTGCCAGCGTTAGAACAGGGGTTTTTGAAGCTTTCTTT.

This clonotype was seen only a few times. This chain connects TRBV4-3 to TRBJ1-5; D unresolved. Trimming took 4 bases from V and 4 from J, leaving 11 bases between them. Per germline, CDR1 LGHNA and CDR2 YSLEER. This CDR3 spans 14 amino acids. The CDR3 sequence is CASSLEGFNQPQHF. CDR3 bases: TGCGCCAGCAGCCTCGAGGGTTTTAATCAGCCCCAGCATTTT.

The J gene is TRBJ1-4, the V gene TRBV3-1; 9 nucleotides agree with TRBD1. V was clipped by 2 bases and J by 11 bases; unmatched bases: 0. Germline lookup yields CDR1 LGHDT and CDR2 YNNKEL (reference sequence). This CDR3 comprises 12 residues. CDR3 sequence (DNA): TGTGCCAGCAGCCAAACAGGGGGCAAACTGTTTTTT. Translation: CASSQTGGKLFF.

This chain connects TRBV9 to TRBJ2-1; TRBD2 matches 14 bases. V gave up 4 bases and J gave up 10 bases; unmatched junction bases: 7. The CDR3 is 15 amino acids. Germline V lookup: CDR1 SGDLS, CDR2 YYNGEE. The CDR3 is CASSPGTSGSEEQFF. CDR3 DNA: TGTGCCAGCAGCCCTGGGACTAGCGGGAGTGAGGAGCAGTTCTTC.

The chain has TRBV5-1 and TRBJ2-7, with 7 bases identical to TRBD1. Trimming at V came to 4 bases and at J to 2 bases, leaving 6 bases not matched to a gene. CDR1 is SGHRS and CDR2 is YFSETQ in the germline V gene. This CDR3 is built from 14 residues. The CDR3 DNA is TGCGCCAGCAGCGGAACAGGGGTCCCCTACGAGCAGTACTTC. As protein: CASSGTGVPYEQYF.

The chain links TRBV29-1 to TRBJ1-1; D is uncertain. CDR3 length: 16 amino acids. V gave up 1 base and J gave up 1 base, with 16 bases separating them. From germline, CDR1 is SQVTM and CDR2 ANQGSEA. The CDR3 region has the DNA TGCAGCGTTGAAGGATGGAGGGAGCAAGGGAACACTGAAGCTTTCTTT. Protein product: CSVEGWREQGNTEAFF.

The rearrangement joins TRBV7-9 to TRBJ2-1; a weak D match, TRBD1 (5 bases). The length of the CDR3 is 15 residues. V was trimmed by 2 bases and J by 3 bases, leaving 11 bases between them. Germline CDR1 is SEHNR and CDR2 is FQNEAQ (reference sequence). The CDR3 DNA reads TGTGCCAGCAGCTTATCAGGGCTGGGCTACAATGAGCAGTTCTTC. This sequence encodes CASSLSGLGYNEQFF.

This chain joins TRBV6-6 and TRBJ2-4; possible D gene TRBD1, 5 bases. Germline CDR1 MNHNY, CDR2 SVGAGI (reference sequence). The CDR3 has 14 amino acids. Trimming took 4 bases from V and 3 from J, leaving 10 bases between them. CDR3 in amino acids: CASSSDSYKNIQYF. CDR3 DNA sequence: TGTGCCAGCAGTTCCGACAGCTACAAAAACATTCAGTACTTC.

The V call is TRBV5-1, the J call TRBJ1-1; TRBD1 aligns across 8 bases. With V trimmed by 4 bases and J by 6 bases, 8 bases remained unmatched. Germline loops: CDR1 SGHRS, CDR2 YFSETQ. This CDR3 comprises 14 residues. The CDR3 is CASSGSGQGPEAFF. In DNA form, the CDR3 reads TGCGCCAGCAGCGGATCCGGACAGGGCCCTGAAGCTTTCTTT.

The V call is TRBV14, the J call TRBJ2-1; 9 positions agree with TRBD1. V gave up 6 bases and J gave up 5 bases; unmatched junction bases: 17. CDR3 size: 18 residues. CDR1 and CDR2 (germline): SGHDN, FVKESK. The CDR3 loop reads CASSQRTGANFFNNEQFF. The CDR3 DNA is TGTGCCAGCAGTCAACGGACAGGGGCTAACTTCTTCAACAATGAGCAGTTCTTC. Drawing the rest from reference TRBV14 and TRBJ2-1, the complete variable domain is EAGVTQFPSHSVIEKGQTVTLRCDPISGHDNLYWYRRVMGKEIKFLLHFVKESKQDESGMPNNRFLAERTGGTYSTLKVQPAELEDSGVYFCASSQRTGANFFNNEQFFGPGTRLTVL.

J is TRBJ2-4 and V is TRBV7-3; D may be TRBD2 (5 bases). The tail of the sequence fits TRBJ2-7 better, so the J call may be wrong. The CDR3 length is 13 residues. Germline loops: CDR1 SGHTA, CDR2 FQGTGA. This CDR3 reads CASSRDYSYEQYF. The CDR3 nucleotides read TGTGCCAGCAGCCGAGACTACTCCTACGAGCAGTACTTC.

The chain joins TRBV7-9 to TRBJ2-1; D uncertain. V was cut by 2 bases and J by 7 bases, with 15 bases left in between. The germline gives CDR1 SEHNR, CDR2 FQNEAQ (reference sequence). The CDR3 runs to 15 residues. The CDR3 region is CASSLSPRDSNEQFF. The CDR3 DNA follows: TGTGCCAGCAGCTTATCTCCCCGCGATAGTAATGAGCAGTTCTTC.

The chain uses TRBV7-3 and TRBJ2-2, with TRBD2 identical over 7 bases. The CDR3 extends over 16 amino acids. V gave up 5 bases and J gave up 2 bases; unmatched junction bases: 8. In germline, CDR1 is SGHTA, CDR2 FQGTGA. CDR3 nucleotide sequence: TGTGCCAGCAGCCAATCGGGGGGTGGAAACACCGGGGAGCTGTTTTTT. Residues: CASSQSGGGNTGELFF.

CDR3 loop: CASSPLGTGNQPQHF. Written as DNA, the CDR3 is TGTGCCAGCAGTCCCTTGGGGACAGGCAATCAGCCCCAGCATTTT. This chain joins TRBV12-3 or TRBV12-4 and TRBJ1-5; TRBD1 matches at 7 bases. This CDR3 region has 15 residues. V lost 5 bases, J lost 2 bases, and 6 bases stayed unmatched.

This clonotype was observed at least ten times. The DNA for the CDR3 is TGTGCCAGCAGTTTGAGCGGGAATGAGCAGTACTTC. This gives the protein CASSLSGNEQYF. The rearrangement links TRBV28 to TRBJ2-7; TRBD2 agrees at 7 bases. Germline V gene sequence: CDR1 MDHEN, CDR2 SYDVKM. The CDR3 consists of 12 residues. Trimming at V came to 3 bases and at J to 7 bases, leaving 3 bases not matched to a gene.